The rows below give T cell receptor beta chains drawn from one sample of a study of T cells after yellow fever vaccination. TCRdb re-called the 5' RACE reads with MiXCR, one entry per CDR3 protein. There are some 250,000 distinct CDR3 sequences in the sample; 6.5% to 8.5% occur only once, and roughly 0.9% lies in the top ten. Sequenced material: CD4+ T cells sorted from PBMCs, taken 15 days after the yellow fever booster vaccination. Receptors were obtained from a man younger than 40 who received the YFV17D yellow fever vaccine. CDR3s include the opening cysteine and the closing phenylalanine or tryptophan. The order of the fields is V gene, J gene, D gene, clone size, CDR3 DNA, CDR3 protein. The D gene is left open where the match is weak. Size values are once, few and many counts, or a class for expanded clones, and some rows have none.

TRBV20-1	TRBJ2-3	TRBD2	NA	TGCAGTGCCCCAGAGGCTAGCGGGAGAGCAGATACGCAGTATTTT	CSAPEASGRADTQYF
TRBV7-2	TRBJ1-6	NA	few	TGTGCCAGCAGCTTAGGGGGGGGAGGCGGAGAAGATTCACCCCTCCACTTT	CASSLGGGGGEDSPLHF
TRBV7-9	TRBJ2-1	NA	many	TGTGCCAGCAGCTTTCAAGCGGACCTCTCCTACAATGAGCAGTTCTTC	CASSFQADLSYNEQFF
TRBV7-2	TRBJ1-1	NA	NA	TGTGCCAGCAGCCCGCTCCGGGGAGAGGCTTTCTTT	CASSPLRGEAFF
TRBV20-1	TRBJ2-1	NA	few	TGCAGTGCTAGAGCCGGGTTCTCCTACAATGAGCAGTTCTTC	CSARAGFSYNEQFF
TRBV12-3/TRBV12-4	TRBJ1-3	NA	NA	TGTGCCGGCCTCAGGCAAGGCGGTAGCACCATATATTTT	CAGLRQGGSTIYF
TRBV12-3/TRBV12-4	TRBJ2-3	TRBD2	many	TGTGCCAGCAGCACCGGCTCGGGCGGGAGAAGGACAGATACGCAGTATTTT	CASSTGSGGRRTDTQYF
TRBV5-1	TRBJ2-1	TRBD2	NA	TGCGCCAGCAGGGCCACTAGCGGGAGGGCTTACAATGAGCAGTTCTTC	CASRATSGRAYNEQFF
TRBV3-1	TRBJ2-7	TRBD1	NA	TGTGCCAGCAGCCGGGGACAGGGGCGTTACGAGCAGTACTTC	CASSRGQGRYEQYF
TRBV7-2	TRBJ2-7	NA	many	TGTGCCAGCAGCTTAGCGGGGAGCCGCTACGAGCAGTACTTC	CASSLAGSRYEQYF
TRBV11-2	TRBJ1-2	NA	many	TGTGCCAGCAGCTTAAGCCCTCTTTATGGCTACACCTTC	CASSLSPLYGYTF
TRBV28	TRBJ1-1	NA	many	TGTGCCAGCAAACCCTCACGGCTGGTAGAAGCTTTCTTT	CASKPSRLVEAFF
TRBV5-1	TRBJ2-7	TRBD2	NA	TGCGCCAGCAGCCTCTTAGCGGGAGAGAGGGGTTCGTACGAGCAGTACTTC	CASSLLAGERGSYEQYF
TRBV7-9	TRBJ2-5	NA	NA	TGTGCCAGCAGCTCATGGAACCAAGAGACCAAGTACTTC	CASSSWNQETKYF
TRBV4-2	TRBJ2-5	NA	many	TGTGCCAGCAGCCAAGGGACAGCCCAAGAGACCCAGTACTTC	CASSQGTAQETQYF
TRBV5-1	TRBJ2-3	NA	few	TGCGCCAGCAGCCCCTTCCGCCACGTTGCAGATACGCAGTATTTT	CASSPFRHVADTQYF
TRBV20-1	TRBJ2-7	NA	many	TGCAGTGCCCCCCTGACAGGCGTCTACGAGCAGTACTTC	CSAPLTGVYEQYF
TRBV12-3/TRBV12-4	TRBJ2-5	NA	few	TGTGCCAGCAGGGAAGGCATCTCGCGGGAGACCCAGTACTTC	CASREGISRETQYF
TRBV27	TRBJ1-1	NA	NA	TGTGCCAGCAGTCAAACACCGAACACTGAAGCTTTCTTT	CASSQTPNTEAFF
TRBV3-1	TRBJ1-5	NA	NA	TGTGCCAGCAGCCGTGACAGCGGTAGCAATCAGCCCCAGCATTTT	CASSRDSGSNQPQHF
TRBV20-1	TRBJ2-7	NA	many	TGCAGTGCTAGAGATATTGAATACGAGCAGTACTTC	CSARDIEYEQYF
TRBV20-1	TRBJ2-1	TRBD2	NA	TGCAGTGCTAGTCCGGTCCGTCTAGCGGGGGGCTACAATGAGCAGTTCTTC	CSASPVRLAGGYNEQFF
TRBV6-1	TRBJ2-7	NA	few	TGTGCCAGCAGACCAGGGTTAAGCTCCTACGAGCAGTACTTC	CASRPGLSSYEQYF
TRBV5-6	TRBJ2-2	NA	many	TGTGCCAGCAGCTTGACGTTAGTCCCTTTAAGATCTAGGTCCACCGGGGAGCTGTTTTTT	CASSLTLVPLRSRSTGELFF
TRBV5-1	TRBJ2-6	TRBD1	few	TGCGCCAGCACCGGACAGGGGATTTCTTCTGGGGCCAACGTCCTGACTTTC	CASTGQGISSGANVLTF
TRBV18	TRBJ1-4	TRBD1	many	TGTGCCAGCTCACCGGGACAGGCAACTAATGAAAAACTGTTTTTT	CASSPGQATNEKLFF
TRBV29-1	TRBJ2-5	NA	NA	TGCAGCTCCCTCAATTGGGAGACCCAGTACTTC	CSSLNWETQYF
TRBV7-2	TRBJ2-3	NA	few	TGTGCCAGCAGCCCCCACCTTGTAGGGATGAGCACAGATACGCAGTATTTT	CASSPHLVGMSTDTQYF
TRBV20-1	TRBJ2-1	TRBD2	many	TGCAGTGCTAGGGGTAGCGGGGAATACAATGAGCAGTTCTTC	CSARGSGEYNEQFF
TRBV18	TRBJ2-7	NA	few	TGTGCCAGCTCACCTTCAGTCACCTACGAGCAGTACTTC	CASSPSVTYEQYF
TRBV20-1	TRBJ2-7	NA	many	TGCAGTGCTAGAGATCGGTTCCTAACCGAGCAGTACTTC	CSARDRFLTEQYF
TRBV5-1	TRBJ2-5	NA	many	TGCGCCAGCAGCCTAGGGAGCAGACAAGAGACCCAGTACTTC	CASSLGSRQETQYF
TRBV20-1	TRBJ2-5	TRBD1	few	TGCAGTGCTACCGGGACAGAAGAGACCCAGTACTTC	CSATGTEETQYF
TRBV7-8	TRBJ2-5	TRBD1	few	TGTGCCAGCAGCTTAAATACAGGGGTCCAAGAGACCCAGTACTTC	CASSLNTGVQETQYF
TRBV5-1	TRBJ2-7	NA	few	TGCGCCAGCACCCTGGGGCAGACCTACGAGCAGTACTTC	CASTLGQTYEQYF
TRBV12-3/TRBV12-4	TRBJ1-1	NA	NA	TGTGCCAGCAGGTTGATTTCCGGGTCTGAAGCTTTCTTT	CASRLISGSEAFF
TRBV12-3/TRBV12-4	TRBJ2-4	TRBD1	NA	TGTGCCAGCACCTACCGAATTGGACAGGGAGTAAACATTCAGTACTTC	CASTYRIGQGVNIQYF
TRBV20-1	TRBJ2-7	NA	many	TGCAGTGCTCCATCCTTCGGAGAGCAGTACTTC	CSAPSFGEQYF
TRBV6-1	TRBJ1-3	TRBD1	NA	TGTGCCAGCACCACGCCGGGACAGGCGACCAACACCATATATTTT	CASTTPGQATNTIYF
TRBV5-4	TRBJ2-1	TRBD1	NA	TGTGCCAGCAGCCACCGGGACAGGGGTACGGATGAGCAGTTCTTC	CASSHRDRGTDEQFF
TRBV12-3/TRBV12-4	TRBJ2-7	TRBD1	many	TGTGCCAGCAGTCGACAGGGTTCAAGCGAGCAGTACTTC	CASSRQGSSEQYF
TRBV7-2	TRBJ2-1	NA	few	TGTGCCAGCAGTCTGAGACCGCGGGACAATGAGCAGTTCTTC	CASSLRPRDNEQFF
TRBV6-2/TRBV6-3	TRBJ2-3	TRBD1	few	TGTGCCAGCAGTAAACCGACAGGGGGACTCACAGATACGCAGTATTTT	CASSKPTGGLTDTQYF
TRBV28	TRBJ2-7	NA	many	TGTGCCAGCATTTCGGCCTCCTACGAGCAGTACTTC	CASISASYEQYF
TRBV14	TRBJ1-2	NA	NA	TGTGCCAGCAGCCAAGGGGCCTACTTCTATGGCTACACCTTC	CASSQGAYFYGYTF
TRBV9	TRBJ2-7	NA	few	TGTGCCAGCAGCATACGGGACTGGTCCTACGAGCAGTACTTC	CASSIRDWSYEQYF
TRBV5-1	TRBJ2-1	NA	many	TGCGCCAGCAGCTTCGAGCGGTACAATGAGCAGTTCTTC	CASSFERYNEQFF